Given below is one T cell receptor beta chain in context. It was at deep level that the assay was run. Clones were read by immunoSEQ multiplex PCR, and TCRdb kept only the in-frame ones, dropping some. The data show about 470,000 clones, roughly 77% seen once. Germline CDR1 SEHNR, CDR2 FQNEAQ (reference sequence). Trimming took 5 bases from V and 11 from J; bases not matched to a gene: 12. The CDR3 sequence is 15 residues long. This entry comes from a study of shared clonotypes between healthy human individuals. Sequencing used PBMCs. The chain carries TRBV7-9 and TRBJ2-5, with 12 bases identical to TRBD1. The clonotype was recovered from a woman aged 40 to 50 in good health. Some clones in this sample may be carry-over from other donors' samples. The CDR3 DNA reads as TGTGCCAGCAGCAGAACCGGGACAGGGGGCCGGGAGCAGTACTTC. It yields the protein CASSRTGTGGREQYF.